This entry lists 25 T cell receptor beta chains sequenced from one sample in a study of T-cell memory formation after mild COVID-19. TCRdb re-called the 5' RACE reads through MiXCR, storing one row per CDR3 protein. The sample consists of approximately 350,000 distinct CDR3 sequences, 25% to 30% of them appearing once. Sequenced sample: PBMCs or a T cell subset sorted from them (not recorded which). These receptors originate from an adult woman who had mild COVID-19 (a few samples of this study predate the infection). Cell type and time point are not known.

CDR3 residues: CASTLLGAEYNEQFF. The CDR3 region has the DNA TGTGCCAGCACCCTACTGGGGGCTGAATACAATGAGCAGTTCTTC. This chain connects TRBV12-3 or TRBV12-4 to TRBJ2-1, with a possible D match to TRBD1 (6 bases). The germline V and J ends were trimmed by 7 bases and 4 bases, with 17 bases remaining between them. CDR3 length: 15 residues.

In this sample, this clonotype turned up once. In nucleotides, the CDR3 is TGTGCCAGTTACACGGGAGTTAACACTGAAGCTTTCTTT. Encoded protein: CASYTGVNTEAFF. The rearrangement uses TRBV6-1 and TRBJ1-1; D is unclear. This CDR3 is 13 amino acids long. The ends were cut back, 9 bases at V and 2 bases at J, with 13 bases in the middle. The germline CDR1 and CDR2 sequences are MNHNS and SASEGT.

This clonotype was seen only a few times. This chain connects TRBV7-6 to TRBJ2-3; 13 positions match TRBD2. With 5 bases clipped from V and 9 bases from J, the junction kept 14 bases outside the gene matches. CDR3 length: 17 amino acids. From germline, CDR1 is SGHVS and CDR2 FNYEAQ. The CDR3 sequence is CASSPPTSGGPTGTQYF. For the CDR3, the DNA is TGTGCCAGCAGCCCTCCGACTAGCGGGGGGCCCACCGGCACGCAGTATTTT.

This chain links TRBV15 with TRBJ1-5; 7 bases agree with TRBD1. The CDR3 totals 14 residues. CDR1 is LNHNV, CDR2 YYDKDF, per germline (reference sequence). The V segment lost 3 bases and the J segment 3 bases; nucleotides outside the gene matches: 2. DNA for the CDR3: TGTGCCACCAGCAGTACAGGGGACAATCAGCCCCAGCATTTT. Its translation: CATSSTGDNQPQHF.

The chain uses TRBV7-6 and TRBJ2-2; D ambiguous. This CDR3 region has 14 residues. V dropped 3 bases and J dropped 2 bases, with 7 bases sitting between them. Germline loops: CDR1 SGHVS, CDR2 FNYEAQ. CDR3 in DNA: TGTGCCAGCAGCTTGGAACATAACACCGGGGAGCTGTTTTTT. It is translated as CASSLEHNTGELFF.

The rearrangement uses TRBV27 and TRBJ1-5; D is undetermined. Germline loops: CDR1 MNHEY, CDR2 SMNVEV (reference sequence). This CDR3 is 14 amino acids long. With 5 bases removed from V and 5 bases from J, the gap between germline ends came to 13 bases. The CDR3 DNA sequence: TGTGCCAGCAGTCCTAGGACTGTTGATCAGCCCCAGCATTTT. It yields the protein CASSPRTVDQPQHF.

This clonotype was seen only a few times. Here the CDR3 DNA reads TGTGCCAGCAGCTTTACCTCCTACGAGCAGTACTTC. The encoded protein is CASSFTSYEQYF. The chain carries TRBV7-2 and TRBJ2-7; D is unclear. This CDR3 region has 12 residues. Germline values: CDR1 SGHTA, CDR2 FQGNSA. V lost 3 bases and J 0 bases, leaving 3 bases between the germline ends.

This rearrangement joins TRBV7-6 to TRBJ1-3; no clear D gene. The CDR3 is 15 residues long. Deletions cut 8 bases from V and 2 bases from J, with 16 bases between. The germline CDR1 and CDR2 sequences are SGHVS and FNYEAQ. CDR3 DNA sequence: TGTGCCAGCCATCACACATCGGGGACTGGAAACACCATATATTTT. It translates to CASHHTSGTGNTIYF.

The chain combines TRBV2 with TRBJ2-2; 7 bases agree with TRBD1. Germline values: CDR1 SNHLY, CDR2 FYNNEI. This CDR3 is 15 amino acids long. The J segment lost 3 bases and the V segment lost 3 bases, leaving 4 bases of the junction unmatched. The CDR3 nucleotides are TGTGCCAGCAGTGAGACCCAGGGGGACACCGGGGAGCTGTTTTTT. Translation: CASSETQGDTGELFF.

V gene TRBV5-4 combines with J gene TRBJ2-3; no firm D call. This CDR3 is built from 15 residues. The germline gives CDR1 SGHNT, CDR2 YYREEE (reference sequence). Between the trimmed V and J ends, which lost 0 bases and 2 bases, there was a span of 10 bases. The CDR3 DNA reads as TGTGCCAGCAGCTTGGTGGAACCTTTCACAGATACGCAGTATTTT. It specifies CASSLVEPFTDTQYF. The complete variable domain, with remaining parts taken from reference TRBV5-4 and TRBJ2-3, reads ETGVTQSPTHLIKTRGQQVTLRCSSQSGHNTVSWYQQALGQGPQFIFQYYREEENGRGNFPPRFSGLQFPNYSSELNVNALELDDSALYLCASSLVEPFTDTQYFGPGTRLTVL.

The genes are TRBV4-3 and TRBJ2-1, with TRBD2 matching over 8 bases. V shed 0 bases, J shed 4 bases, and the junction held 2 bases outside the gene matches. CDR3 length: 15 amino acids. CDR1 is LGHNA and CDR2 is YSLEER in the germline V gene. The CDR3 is CASSQEKREYNEQFF. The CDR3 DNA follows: TGCGCCAGCAGCCAAGAAAAGCGGGAGTACAATGAGCAGTTCTTC.

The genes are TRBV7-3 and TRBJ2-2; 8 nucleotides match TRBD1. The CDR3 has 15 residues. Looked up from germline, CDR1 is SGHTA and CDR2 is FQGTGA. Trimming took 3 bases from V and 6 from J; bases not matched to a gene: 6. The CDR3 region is CASSFSQGASGELFF. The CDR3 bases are TGTGCCAGCAGCTTTTCCCAGGGGGCTTCCGGGGAGCTGTTTTTT.

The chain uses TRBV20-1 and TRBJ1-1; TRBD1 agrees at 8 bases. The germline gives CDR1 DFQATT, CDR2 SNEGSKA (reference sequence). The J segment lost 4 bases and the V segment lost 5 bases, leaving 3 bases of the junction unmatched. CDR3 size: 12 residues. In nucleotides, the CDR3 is TGCAGTGCTTCGACAGGGGTCACTGAAGCTTTCTTT. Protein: CSASTGVTEAFF.

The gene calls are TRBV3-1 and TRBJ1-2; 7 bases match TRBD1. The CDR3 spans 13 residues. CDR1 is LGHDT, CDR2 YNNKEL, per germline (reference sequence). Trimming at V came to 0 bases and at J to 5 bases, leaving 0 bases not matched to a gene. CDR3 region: CASSQDRGYGYTF. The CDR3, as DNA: TGTGCCAGCAGCCAAGACAGGGGGTATGGCTACACCTTC.

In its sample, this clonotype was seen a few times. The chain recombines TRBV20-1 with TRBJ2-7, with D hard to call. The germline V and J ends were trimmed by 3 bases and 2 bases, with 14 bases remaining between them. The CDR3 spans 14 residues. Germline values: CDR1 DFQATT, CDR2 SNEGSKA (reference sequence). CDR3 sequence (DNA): TGCAGTGCTAGCTCCCGGCTACAGCCCTACGAGCAGTACTTC. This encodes CSASSRLQPYEQYF.

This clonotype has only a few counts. As DNA, the CDR3 is TGTGCCAGCAGCTTCGTCCGGGAGAGGGAGACCCAGTACTTC. This codes for CASSFVRERETQYF. The rearrangement uses TRBV7-9 and TRBJ2-5; weak D call: TRBD2 (6 bases). This CDR3 spans 14 amino acids. Germline V lookup: CDR1 SEHNR, CDR2 FQNEAQ (reference sequence). Trimming shortened V by 3 bases and J by 5 bases, and 13 bases separated the two germline ends.

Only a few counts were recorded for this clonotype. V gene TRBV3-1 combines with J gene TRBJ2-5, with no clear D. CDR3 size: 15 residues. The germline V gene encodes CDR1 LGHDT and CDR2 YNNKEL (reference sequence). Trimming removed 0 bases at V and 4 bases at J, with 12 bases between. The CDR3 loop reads CASSQDEGYLETQYF. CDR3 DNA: TGTGCCAGCAGCCAAGATGAAGGGTACCTAGAGACCCAGTACTTC.

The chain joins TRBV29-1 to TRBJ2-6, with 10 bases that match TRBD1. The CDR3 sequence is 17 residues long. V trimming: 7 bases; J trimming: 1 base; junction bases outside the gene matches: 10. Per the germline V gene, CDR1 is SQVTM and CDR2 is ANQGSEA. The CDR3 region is CSAGPGQGRSGANVLTF. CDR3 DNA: TGCAGCGCAGGCCCGGGACAGGGGAGGTCTGGGGCCAACGTCCTGACTTTC.

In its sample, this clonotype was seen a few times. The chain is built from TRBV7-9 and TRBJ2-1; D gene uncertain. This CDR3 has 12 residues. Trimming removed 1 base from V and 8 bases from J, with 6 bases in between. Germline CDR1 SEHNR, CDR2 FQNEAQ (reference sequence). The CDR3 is CASSLGDHEQFF. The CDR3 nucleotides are TGTGCCAGCAGCTTAGGCGACCATGAGCAGTTCTTC.

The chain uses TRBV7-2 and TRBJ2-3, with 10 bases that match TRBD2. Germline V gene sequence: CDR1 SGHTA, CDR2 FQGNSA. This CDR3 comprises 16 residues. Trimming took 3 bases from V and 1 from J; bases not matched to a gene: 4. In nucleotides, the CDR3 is TGTGCCAGCAGCTTGCTAGCGGGAGTTGGCACAGATACGCAGTATTTT. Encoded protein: CASSLLAGVGTDTQYF.

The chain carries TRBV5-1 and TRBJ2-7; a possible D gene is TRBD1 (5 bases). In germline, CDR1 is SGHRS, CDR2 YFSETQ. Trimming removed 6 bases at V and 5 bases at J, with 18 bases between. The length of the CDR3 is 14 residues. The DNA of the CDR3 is TGCGCCAGCACCTGGGGCTTGGAAAACGACGAGCAGTACTTC. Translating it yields CASTWGLENDEQYF. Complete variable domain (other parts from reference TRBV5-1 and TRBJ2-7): KAGVTQTPRYLIKTRGQQVTLSCSPISGHRSVSWYQQTPGQGLQFLFEYFSETQRNKGNFPGRFSGRQFSNSRSEMNVSTLELGDSALYLCASTWGLENDEQYFGPGTRLTVT.

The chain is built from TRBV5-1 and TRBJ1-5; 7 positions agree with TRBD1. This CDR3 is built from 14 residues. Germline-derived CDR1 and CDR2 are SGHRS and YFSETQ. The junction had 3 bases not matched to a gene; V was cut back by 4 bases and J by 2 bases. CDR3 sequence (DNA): TGCGCCAGCAGCGAAACAGGGGGCAATCAGCCCCAGCATTTT. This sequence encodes CASSETGGNQPQHF.

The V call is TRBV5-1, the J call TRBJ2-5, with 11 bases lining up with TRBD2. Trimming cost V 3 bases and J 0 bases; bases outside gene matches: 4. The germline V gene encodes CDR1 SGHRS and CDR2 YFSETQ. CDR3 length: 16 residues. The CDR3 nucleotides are TGCGCCAGCAGCTGGGAACTAGCGGGGGACCAAGAGACCCAGTACTTC. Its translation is CASSWELAGDQETQYF.

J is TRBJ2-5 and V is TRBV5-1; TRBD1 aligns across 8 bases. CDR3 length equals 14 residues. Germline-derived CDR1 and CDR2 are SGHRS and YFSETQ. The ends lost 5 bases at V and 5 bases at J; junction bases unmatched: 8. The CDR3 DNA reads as TGCGCCAGCAGGTTCCACGGACAGGGCGAGACCCAGTACTTC. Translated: CASRFHGQGETQYF.

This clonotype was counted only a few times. DNA of the CDR3: TGTGCCAGCAGCGTAGGCGGCCGCGAGCAGTACTTC. Amino acid sequence: CASSVGGREQYF. The rearrangement links TRBV9 to TRBJ2-7, with D hard to call. The germline CDR1 and CDR2 sequences are SGDLS and YYNGEE. The CDR3 spans 12 residues. V gave up 0 bases and J gave up 6 bases, with 7 bases separating them.